These 17 T cell receptor beta chains originate from one sample sequenced in a study of high-grade serous ovarian cancer treatment subgroups. Assay used: immunoSEQ multiplex PCR; TCRdb lists only in-frame clones, some missing. This table has approximately 5,000 clones, roughly three quarters appearing once. The tumor samples were collected prior to definitive surgery or chemotherapy. Sequenced: tumor tissue. The origin of the receptors is a human donor with high-grade serous ovarian cancer.

This chain links TRBV9 with TRBJ2-3; maybe TRBD2 (5 bases). The V end lost 0 bases, the J end lost 0 bases, and 8 bases lay between the germline ends. The CDR3 has 15 residues. Germline values: CDR1 SGDLS, CDR2 YYNGEE. The CDR3 nucleotides are TGTGCCAGCAGCGTAGACGGGGTTAGCACAGATACGCAGTATTTT. It codes for CASSVDGVSTDTQYF.

CDR3 nucleotide sequence: TGTGCCTGGAGCCAATACAGGGATCCCTCCTATGGCTACACCTTC. Protein product: CAWSQYRDPSYGYTF. The chain combines TRBV30 with TRBJ1-2; maybe TRBD1 (6 bases). V was trimmed by 3 bases and J by 4 bases, leaving 18 bases between them. The germline V gene has CDR1 GTSNPN and CDR2 SVGIG (reference sequence). The CDR3 is 15 residues long.

J is TRBJ2-7 and V is TRBV4-3; the D is unclear. V gave up 8 bases and J gave up 2 bases, with 10 bases separating them. The CDR3 is made up of 12 amino acids. Germline V gene data show CDR1 as LGHNA and CDR2 as YSLEER. The CDR3 DNA sequence: TGCGCCAGCTCTAATACCCCCTACGAGCAGTACTTC. This sequence encodes CASSNTPYEQYF.

The J gene is TRBJ2-7, the V gene TRBV4-2; 10 bases are a match to TRBD2. Germline assignment: CDR1 LGHNA and CDR2 YNFKEQ. V gave up 7 bases and J gave up 2 bases; unmatched junction bases: 5. This CDR3 is 14 amino acids long. The CDR3 reads CASTLAGGAYEQYF. In nucleotides, the CDR3 is TGTGCCAGCACCTTAGCGGGGGGCGCCTACGAGCAGTACTTC.

In its sample, this clone was seen a few times. The chain joins TRBV19 to TRBJ2-5, with a possible D match to TRBD2 (6 bases). Per germline, CDR1 LNHDA and CDR2 SQIVND (reference sequence). The CDR3 has 15 amino acids. Trimming cost V 7 bases and J 5 bases, with 20 bases left between them. The CDR3 region is CASTTAGSGGETQYF. Here the CDR3 DNA reads TGTGCCAGTACCACCGCCGGGTCAGGAGGGGAGACCCAGTACTTC.

The chain is built from TRBV2 and TRBJ1-1; D may be TRBD1 (6 bases). The germline V gene encodes CDR1 SNHLY and CDR2 FYNNEI. The length of the CDR3 is 13 residues. Trimming shortened V by 11 bases and J by 5 bases, and 18 bases separated the two germline ends. CDR3 sequence reads: CAPKRGEKTEAFF. DNA of the CDR3: TGTGCCCCCAAAAGGGGGGAGAAGACTGAAGCTTTCTTT.

The chain recombines TRBV19 with TRBJ1-2; D call uncertain. The CDR3 has 13 amino acids. Germline CDR1 reads LNHDA; CDR2 reads SQIVND (reference sequence). Trimming shortened V by 7 bases and J by 4 bases, and 13 bases separated the two germline ends. CDR3 in amino acids: CASTPDGAYGYTF. The CDR3 bases are TGTGCCAGTACCCCGGACGGCGCCTATGGCTACACCTTC.

The V and J genes are TRBV19 and TRBJ1-1; 7 bases are a match to TRBD1. Per germline, CDR1 LNHDA and CDR2 SQIVND (reference sequence). The CDR3 is made up of 15 amino acids. The V and J ends lost 5 bases and 3 bases, in that order; junction bases with no gene match: 9. CDR3 loop: CASSPRTGHDTEAFF. DNA for the CDR3: TGTGCCAGTAGTCCAAGGACAGGCCATGACACTGAAGCTTTCTTT.

The chain joins TRBV15 to TRBJ1-2, with D perhaps matching TRBD1 (5 bases). Looked up from germline, CDR1 is LNHNV and CDR2 is YYDKDF (reference sequence). Trimming cost V 5 bases and J 1 base, with 14 bases left between them. CDR3 length: 15 residues. CDR3 residues: CATSGRGYFNYGYTF. The CDR3 nucleotides read TGTGCCACCAGCGGCCGGGGGTACTTTAACTATGGCTACACCTTC.

This clone has only a few counts. V usage is TRBV7-9 and J usage is TRBJ1-2; D is perhaps TRBD1 (5 bases). This CDR3 has 14 residues. Germline values: CDR1 SEHNR, CDR2 FQNEAQ (reference sequence). The ends were cut back, 3 bases at V and 4 bases at J, with 12 bases in the middle. As DNA, the CDR3 is TGTGCCAGCAGCTTGGAGTGGGGGGTCTATGGCTACACCTTC. Protein: CASSLEWGVYGYTF.

The chain combines TRBV2 with TRBJ2-4, with 8 nucleotides matching TRBD1. Germline trimming cut 4 bases from V and 1 base from J; bases unmatched to any gene: 3. The CDR3 consists of 15 residues. Germline values: CDR1 SNHLY, CDR2 FYNNEI. For the CDR3, the DNA is TGTGCCAGCAGTGCGGACAGGGTGGCCAAAAACATTCAGTACTTC. Its translation: CASSADRVAKNIQYF.

The rearrangement uses TRBV7-6 and TRBJ2-5; the D call may be TRBD1 or TRBD2 (5 bases each). Germline V CDR1 and CDR2: SGHVS, FNYEAQ. The CDR3 sequence is 15 residues long. Trimming took off 4 bases at V and 4 bases at J, with 16 bases between the two ends. Here the CDR3 reads CASSSLTEGGETQYF. The CDR3 bases are TGTGCCAGCAGCTCCCTGACAGAGGGCGGAGAGACCCAGTACTTC.

The J gene is TRBJ1-2, the V gene TRBV19; 7 nucleotides match TRBD1. Germline CDR1 reads LNHDA; CDR2 reads SQIVND (reference sequence). Germline trimming cut 5 bases from V and 3 bases from J; bases unmatched to any gene: 12. This CDR3 has 16 amino acids. The CDR3 DNA reads as TGTGCCAGTAGTTCTCGAAGGACAGGTGGGGACTATGGCTACACCTTC. Protein: CASSSRRTGGDYGYTF.

The V gene is TRBV9, the J gene TRBJ2-1, with 13 positions matching TRBD2. CDR3 length: 15 residues. With V trimmed by 4 bases and J by 4 bases, 2 bases remained unmatched. Per the germline V gene, CDR1 is SGDLS and CDR2 is YYNGEE. The CDR3 spells CASSQTSGGYNEQFF. The CDR3, as DNA: TGTGCCAGCAGCCAGACTAGCGGGGGGTACAATGAGCAGTTCTTC.

The DNA for the CDR3 is TGTGCCAGCAGCTTAGTAGGCGACAGGGGGCACTCCCCGGGCTCCTACGAGCAGTACTTC. The encoded protein is CASSLVGDRGHSPGSYEQYF. The chain joins TRBV13 to TRBJ2-7, with TRBD1 identical over 10 bases. CDR1 is PRHDT, CDR2 FYEKMQ, per germline (reference sequence). The trim removed 1 base at V and 0 bases at J, leaving 15 bases unmatched. This CDR3 has 20 amino acids.

The chain uses TRBV7-2 and TRBJ1-2; the match to TRBD1 covers 9 bases. The ends lost 5 bases at V and 4 bases at J; junction bases unmatched: 8. The CDR3 has 15 amino acids. Germline CDR1 and CDR2: SGHTA and FQGNSA. The CDR3 nucleotides read TGTGCCAGCAGCCCCACCGGACAGGGGACCTATGGCTACACCTTC. Its translation is CASSPTGQGTYGYTF.

This clone was seen only once. The genes are TRBV28 and TRBJ2-3; 8 bases match TRBD2. From germline, CDR1 is MDHEN and CDR2 SYDVKM. This CDR3 contains 15 residues. J lost 3 bases, V lost 6 bases, and 8 bases had no gene match. Here the CDR3 reads CASSPPSGLTDTQYF. In nucleotides, the CDR3 is TGTGCCAGCAGCCCGCCTAGCGGGCTAACAGATACGCAGTATTTT.